This T cell receptor beta chain was found in a study of CD8 T cells in Susac syndrome. Comments on this clonotype: Its antigen is currently unknown.

Study-wide points: As acknowledged by the study, its TCR sequencing and HLA analysis included a relatively small number of individuals.

TEMRA cells underwent FACS enrichment and CD8+ and CD4+ T cells underwent negative isolation. The RNA, about 0.45 to 1 ug, was put through reverse transcription using random hexamers. An immunoSEQ multiplex PCR generated amplified TCR beta CDR3 products spanning 54 Vbeta and 13 Jbeta. TCRdb re-derived calls from the immunoSEQ multiplex PCR reads in MiXCR, one entry per CDR3 protein. This sample carries a few hundred thousand distinct CDR3 sequences, 92% of them seen once, and the ten largest clones take around 0.14%. This clonotype was sampled from a human donor with multiple sclerosis. Sequencing was carried out using CD8+ T cells from PBMCs.

The DNA of the CDR3 is TGTGCCAGCAGTGACTCGATGGGGGCCACAGATACGCAGTATTTT. This translates into CASSDSMGATDTQYF. V gene TRBV6-4 combines with J gene TRBJ2-3; perhaps TRBD1 as D (6 bases). The V and J ends lost 0 bases and 2 bases respectively, with 9 bases between them. CDR3 length: 15 residues. The V gene's germline CDR1 is MRHNA and CDR2 SNTAGT.